Reported below is one TCR beta chain. Participants were placed into cohorts based on the clinical history they reported. Authors' processing steps: Nucleated cell number was recorded as an estimate derived from reference gene primer amplification. Data came from immunoSEQ multiplex PCR; TCRdb stores just in-frame clones and leaves some out. The V and J calls and clone size were taken over from that table, and D and trimming were inferred from the DNA. The data show under 300,000 clones, approximately 91% seen once. The V and J ends lost 0 bases and 2 bases respectively, with 6 bases between them. This CDR3 region has 13 residues. Per the germline V gene, CDR1 is SGHDT and CDR2 is YYEEEE. This sample is part of a study of blood T cell repertoires in COVID-19. In the study overall: COVID-19 samples from acute and convalescent phases originated in the United States, Italy and Spain.

The receptor comes from a woman aged 40 to 50 with acute COVID-19. The chain links TRBV5-6 to TRBJ2-7; D is ambiguous. The specimen was PBMCs or T cells enriched from blood (not recorded which). The CDR3 coding sequence is TGTGCCAGCAGCTTGGACAGCCCCTACGAGCAGTACTTC. Amino acid sequence: CASSLDSPYEQYF.